This T cell receptor beta chain was sequenced in a study of T cells in localized non-small cell lung cancer (dated by TCRdb to the early 2020s). With respect to the entire study: The study examined T cell repertoires in 200 to 300 patients with early-stage NSCLC and compared tumors with uninvolved tumor-adjacent lungs. All 220 or so NSCLC patients in the cohort were treatment-naive and had localized lung tumors that were resected. The mean age of the NSCLC patients was roughly 63 years, with approximately 130 men and around 100 women.

At diagnosis, tumor, uninvolved tumor-adjacent lung and peripheral blood were collected and then preserved as a mix of FFPE and fresh-frozen material. Blood samples were analyzed as peripheral blood mononuclear cells for TCR repertoire profiling. What the authors observed across the whole study: A median of around 60 of the top 100 tumor clones turned up in the paired uninvolved adjacent lung, and 28 of those clones also ranked among the top 100 of that same adjacent lung. Uninvolved tumor-adjacent lung showed the highest T cell clonality, higher than tumor, which suggests more focused antigenic responses in the adjacent lung. Because multi-region sequencing of the tumors was not done, intratumor heterogeneity could not be ruled out. Longer overall survival was associated with higher T cell density in blood, whereas shorter survival was associated with higher clonality in adjacent lung. Because the study design was exploratory, TCR variables were selected using unadjusted p-values without false-discovery rate correction.

The immunoSEQ Assay was used to sequence TCR beta CDR3 regions from DNA. For the original study's pipeline: T cell density was computed as TCR beta template counts normalized to usable DNA estimated by amplifying housekeeping genes. The preseqR package was used to estimate richness by extrapolating to 400,000 templates for PBMC samples and to 120,000 templates for tissue samples. Clonality was taken to be one minus Pielou's evenness. Tissue-enriched TCRs were identified by differential abundance testing using productive amino-acid clonotypes, minimum total count 5 and alpha 0.1. The Jaccard Index and the Morisita Overlap Index were used to quantify repertoire overlap between compartments. GLIPH clustered TCR beta CDR3s with public tetramer-defined viral CDR3s; viral motifs required at least three viral sequences plus V-gene enrichment. The table was pulled from immuneACCESS by TCRdb, which kept in-frame rearrangements only. Such tables lose some clones; where checked, under half of the loss comes from unresolved V genes, and the rest has no known cause. V and J calls and clone size are as listed in that table; D and trimming were resolved from the DNA. The table for this sample lists fewer than 35,000 clones; 85% to 90% of them were counted only once. The ten largest make up about 3.9% of the sample.

In the case of this clone: No cognate antigen has been identified for it. There are no base qualities to consult, and no much larger clone falls within one base.

Here the sequenced sample was peripheral blood, taken before any cancer treatment. This clonotype was obtained from a man aged 40-75 years with stage I lung adenocarcinoma.

The CDR3 is CASSHPHWTGVNQPQHF. The DNA reads as follows: TGCGCCAGCAGCCACCCCCATTGGACAGGAGTCAATCAGCCCCAGCATTTT. The chain links TRBV4-1 with TRBJ1-5, and 7 bases in between align with TRBD1. Clipping removes 3 bases from V and 3 bases from J, with 11 as the unmatched junction base count. Sequences MGHRA (CDR1) and YSYEKL (CDR2) are obtained from the germline V gene. Taken from cysteine to phenylalanine, the CDR3 has 17 residues. Just the 51-base CDR3 DNA is kept, in frame starting at base 1.